This T cell receptor (beta chain) stems from a study of blood T cell repertoires in COVID-19. As for the study in general: Researchers got acute and convalescent COVID-19 samples from the United States, Italy and Spain.

In the original analysis: Amplifying reference gene primers gave estimates of nucleated cell counts. Sequenced by immunoSEQ multiplex PCR; TCRdb stores in-frame clones only, minus some. V, J and clone size were drawn from that table, and D and trimming were deduced from the DNA. The profile shows tens of thousands of clones, over 80% of them singletons. The CDR3 loop spans 15 amino acids. Germline-derived CDR1 and CDR2 are SEHNR and FQNEAQ (reference sequence). V shed 1 base, J shed 1 base, and the junction held 1 base outside the gene matches. The chain links TRBV7-9 to TRBJ1-5; 7 nucleotides agree with TRBD1. This TCR derives from a man older than 75 with active or convalescent COVID-19. Input material: peripheral blood. The DNA for the CDR3 is TGTGCCAGCAGCTTAGAGGGGGCGAGCAATCAGCCCCAGCATTTT. Protein sequence: CASSLEGASNQPQHF.